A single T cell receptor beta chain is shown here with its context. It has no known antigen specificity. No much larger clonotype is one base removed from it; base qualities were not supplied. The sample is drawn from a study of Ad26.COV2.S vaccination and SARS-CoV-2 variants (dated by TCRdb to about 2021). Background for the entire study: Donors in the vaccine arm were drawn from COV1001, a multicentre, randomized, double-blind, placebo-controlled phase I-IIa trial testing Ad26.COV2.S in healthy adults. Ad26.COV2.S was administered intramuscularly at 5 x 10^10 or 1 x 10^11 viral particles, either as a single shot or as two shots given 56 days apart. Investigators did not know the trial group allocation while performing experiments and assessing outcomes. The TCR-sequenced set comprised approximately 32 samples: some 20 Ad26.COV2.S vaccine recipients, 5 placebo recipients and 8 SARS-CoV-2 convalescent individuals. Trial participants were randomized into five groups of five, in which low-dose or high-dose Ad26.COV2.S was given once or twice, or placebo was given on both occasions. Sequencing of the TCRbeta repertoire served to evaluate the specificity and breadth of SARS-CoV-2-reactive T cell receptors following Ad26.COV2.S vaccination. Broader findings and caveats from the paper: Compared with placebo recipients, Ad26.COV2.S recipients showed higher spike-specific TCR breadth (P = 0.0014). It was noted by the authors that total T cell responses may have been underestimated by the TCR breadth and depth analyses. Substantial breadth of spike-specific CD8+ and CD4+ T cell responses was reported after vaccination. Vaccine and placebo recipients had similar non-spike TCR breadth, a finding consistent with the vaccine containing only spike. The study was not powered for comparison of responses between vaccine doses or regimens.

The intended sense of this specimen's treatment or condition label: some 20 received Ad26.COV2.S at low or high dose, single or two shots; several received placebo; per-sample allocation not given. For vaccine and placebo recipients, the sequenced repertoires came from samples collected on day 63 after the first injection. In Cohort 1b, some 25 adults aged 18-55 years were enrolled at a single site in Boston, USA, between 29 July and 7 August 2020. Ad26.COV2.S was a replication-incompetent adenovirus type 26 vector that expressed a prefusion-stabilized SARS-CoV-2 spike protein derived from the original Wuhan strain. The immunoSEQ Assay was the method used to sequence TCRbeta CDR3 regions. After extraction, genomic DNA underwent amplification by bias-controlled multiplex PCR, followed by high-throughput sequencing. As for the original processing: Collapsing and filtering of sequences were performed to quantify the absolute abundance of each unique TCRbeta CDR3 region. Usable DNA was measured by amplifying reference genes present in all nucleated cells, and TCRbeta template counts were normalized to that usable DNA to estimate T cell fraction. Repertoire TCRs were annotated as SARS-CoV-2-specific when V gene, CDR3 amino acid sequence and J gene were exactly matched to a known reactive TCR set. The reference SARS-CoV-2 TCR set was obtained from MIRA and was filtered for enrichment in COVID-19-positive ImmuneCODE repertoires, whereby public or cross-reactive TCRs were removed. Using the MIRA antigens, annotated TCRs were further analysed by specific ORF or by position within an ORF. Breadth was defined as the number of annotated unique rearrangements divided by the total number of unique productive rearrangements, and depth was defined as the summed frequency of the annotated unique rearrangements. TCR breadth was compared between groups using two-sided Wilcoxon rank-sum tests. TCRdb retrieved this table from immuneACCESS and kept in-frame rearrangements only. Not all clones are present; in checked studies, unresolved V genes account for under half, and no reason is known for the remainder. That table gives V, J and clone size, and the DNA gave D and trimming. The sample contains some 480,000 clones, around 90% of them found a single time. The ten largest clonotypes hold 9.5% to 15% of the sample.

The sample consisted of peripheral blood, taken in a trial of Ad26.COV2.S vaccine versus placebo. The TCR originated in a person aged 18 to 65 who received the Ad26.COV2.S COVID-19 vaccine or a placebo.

The CDR3 reads as follows: CASCKYNEQFF. At the DNA level, the sequence is TGTGCCAGTTGCAAATACAATGAGCAGTTCTTC. Here the chain combines TRBV19 and TRBJ2-1, with the D gene not confidently named. V loses 8 bases of germline sequence and J loses 4 bases, and the interval between the two ends is 6 bases. The germline V gene (reference sequence) sets CDR1 to LNHDA and CDR2 to SQIVND. The CDR3 holds 11 amino acids from the cysteine to the phenylalanine. The entry retains the CDR3 DNA only, 33 bases that are in frame from base 1.